Listed here is a single TCR beta chain. During the 2 weeks before they entered the study, exposed participants had met someone with a PCR-confirmed or clinician-diagnosed COVID-19 case. This specimen belongs to a study of blood T cell repertoires in COVID-19. The table came from immunoSEQ multiplex PCR; TCRdb's copy has only in-frame clones and leaves some out. In the table there are about 270,000 clones, approximately 90% of which are singletons. The sequenced sample consisted of PBMCs or T cells enriched from blood (not recorded which). The TCR originated in a man aged 35-49 years who had been exposed to COVID-19.

CDR3 sequence: CASSPRREESEQFF. In nucleotides, the CDR3 is TGTGCCAGTAGTCCCCGCCGGGAAGAGTCCGAGCAGTTCTTC. The V gene is TRBV19, the J gene TRBJ2-1; possible D gene TRBD2, 5 bases. Germline V gene lookup returns CDR1 LNHDA and CDR2 SQIVND (reference sequence). Trimming took off 5 bases at V and 10 bases at J, with 18 bases between the two ends. The CDR3 has 14 amino acids. Complete variable domain (other parts from reference TRBV19 and TRBJ2-1): DGGITQSPKYLFRKEGQNVTLSCEQNLNHDAMYWYRQDPGQGLRLIYYSQIVNDFQKGDIAEGYSVSREKKESFPLTVTSAQKNPTAFYLCASSPRREESEQFFGPGTRLTVL.